This T cell receptor beta chain stems from a study of early T cells in non-severe SARS-CoV-2 infection listed by TCRdb under 2021. In terms of the full investigation: Bulk RNA from unsorted whole blood was used for TCR sequencing, so alpha and beta chains could not be paired.

The library was made by 5' RACE. The run used a NextSeq 500. In the TCR library protocol, unique molecular identifiers were attached to individual cDNA molecules to correct for PCR bias and sequencing error. Both TCR alpha and beta chains were sequenced, and tight co-correlation was observed between alpha and beta sequence abundances in each sample. The published analysis was carried out like this. Decombinator V4 was used to annotate the V gene, J gene and CDR3 of the TCR sequences. Expanded TCRs were defined as changing significantly between any two time points under a Poisson model with p below 0.0001. Abundances of TCRs were expressed as counts per million after normalisation to the total number of TCRs sequenced in each sample. TRAV1-2 paired with TRAJ12, TRAJ20 or TRAJ33 defined MAIT TCRs, while TRAV10 paired with TRAJ18 defined iNKT TCRs. VDJdb, accessed on 1 November 2021, was searched for TCRs annotated for CMV, EBV and SARS-CoV-2, and TCRs annotated for more than one antigen were excluded. The public sequencing data were trimmed at Q25 with fastp and processed into clonotypes with MiXCR by TCRdb, which kept only in-frame beta chains. CDR3 protein sequences are deduplicated, and each keeps its most common genes and DNA. TCRdb's processing, not the authors', yielded these V and J calls. The sample yields more than 65,000 distinct CDR3 sequences; roughly an eighth were counted once. The ten most abundant clones make up roughly 1.3% of the sample.

The CDR3, from cysteine to phenylalanine, totals 12 residues. Just the 36-base CDR3 DNA is kept, in frame starting at base 1. CDR1 and CDR2, per the germline V gene, are SGHRS and YFSETQ. V sheds 3 bases and J sheds 9 bases, leaving 10 bases between their ends. This was a case-control study nested in a cohort of healthcare workers in London, UK, who had nasopharyngeal swab PCR tests and blood samples taken every week. Healthcare workers were recruited between 23 and 31 March 2020, during the week of the UK lockdown, and were followed weekly for up to about 15 weeks. Overall study outcomes, separate from this receptor: VDJdb matching was skewed toward anti-spike CD8 responses and likely underestimated virus-specific expansions, missing private and CD4 specificities.

Points on this clonotype: Its recognized antigen is unknown. Nothing much larger sits one base from this clone, and base qualities are not available.

The material sequenced was whole blood. Recombination linked TRBV5-1 to TRBJ2-1; TRBD1 is perhaps the D gene, given 6 matching bases. The TCR originated in an adult who was a healthcare worker with PCR-confirmed SARS-CoV-2 infection or an uninfected control (not recorded which). The CDR3 here reads CASSWGHGEQFF. Read as DNA, the sequence is TGCGCCAGCAGCTGGGGACATGGTGAGCAGTTCTTC.